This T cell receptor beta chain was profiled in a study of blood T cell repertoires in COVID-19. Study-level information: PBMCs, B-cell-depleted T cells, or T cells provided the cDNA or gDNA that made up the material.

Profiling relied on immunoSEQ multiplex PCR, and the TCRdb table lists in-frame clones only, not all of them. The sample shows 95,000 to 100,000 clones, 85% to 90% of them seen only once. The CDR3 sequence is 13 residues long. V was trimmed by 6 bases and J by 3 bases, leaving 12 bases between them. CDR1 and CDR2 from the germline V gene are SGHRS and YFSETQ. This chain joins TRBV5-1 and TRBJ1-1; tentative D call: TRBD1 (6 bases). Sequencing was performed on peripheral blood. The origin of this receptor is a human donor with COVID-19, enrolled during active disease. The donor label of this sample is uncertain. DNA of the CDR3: TGCGCCAGCACCAGCGGGGGCCACACTGAAGCTTTCTTT. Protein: CASTSGGHTEAFF.